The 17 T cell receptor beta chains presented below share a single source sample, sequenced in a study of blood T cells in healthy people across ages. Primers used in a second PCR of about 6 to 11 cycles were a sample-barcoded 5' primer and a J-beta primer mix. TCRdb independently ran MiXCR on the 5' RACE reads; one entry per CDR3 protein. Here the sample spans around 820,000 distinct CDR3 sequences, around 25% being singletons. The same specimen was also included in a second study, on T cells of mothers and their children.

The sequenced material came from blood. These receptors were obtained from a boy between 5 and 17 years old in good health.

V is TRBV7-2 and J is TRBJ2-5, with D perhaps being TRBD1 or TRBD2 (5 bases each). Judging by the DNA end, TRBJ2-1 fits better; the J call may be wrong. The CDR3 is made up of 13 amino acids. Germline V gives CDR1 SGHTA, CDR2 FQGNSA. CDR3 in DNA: TGTGCCAGCAGCGCGGACGAGGGGAATGAGCAGTTCTTC. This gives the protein CASSADEGNEQFF.

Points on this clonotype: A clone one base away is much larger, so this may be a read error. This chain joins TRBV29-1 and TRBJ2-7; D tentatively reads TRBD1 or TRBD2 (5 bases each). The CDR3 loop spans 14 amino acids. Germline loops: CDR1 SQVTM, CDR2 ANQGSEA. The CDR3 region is CSVVVNRDAYEQHF. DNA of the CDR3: TGCAGCGTTGTGGTGAACCGGGACGCCTACGAGCAGCACTTC.

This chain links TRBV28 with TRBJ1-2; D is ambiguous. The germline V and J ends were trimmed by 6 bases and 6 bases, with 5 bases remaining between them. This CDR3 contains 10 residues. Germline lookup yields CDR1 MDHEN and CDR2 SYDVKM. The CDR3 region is CASRSNGYTF. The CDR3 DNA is TGTGCCAGCAGATCTAATGGCTACACCTTC.

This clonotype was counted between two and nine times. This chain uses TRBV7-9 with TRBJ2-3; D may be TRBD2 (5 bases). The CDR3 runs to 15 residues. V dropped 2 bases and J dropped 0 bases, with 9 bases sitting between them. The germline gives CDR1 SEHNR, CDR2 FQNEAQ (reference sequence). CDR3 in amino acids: CASSLQAASTDTQYF. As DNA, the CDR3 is TGTGCCAGCAGCTTACAAGCGGCTAGCACAGATACGCAGTATTTT.

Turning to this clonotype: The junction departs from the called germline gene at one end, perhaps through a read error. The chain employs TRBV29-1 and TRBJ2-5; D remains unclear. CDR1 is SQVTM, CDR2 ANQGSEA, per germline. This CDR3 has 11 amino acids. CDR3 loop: CNVARRETQYF. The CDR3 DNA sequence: TGCAACGTTGCCCGCAGGGAGACCCAGTACTTC.

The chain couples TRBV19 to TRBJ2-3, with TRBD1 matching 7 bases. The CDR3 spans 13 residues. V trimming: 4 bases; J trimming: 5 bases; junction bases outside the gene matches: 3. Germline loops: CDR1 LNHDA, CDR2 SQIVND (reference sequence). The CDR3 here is CASSRGQRDTQYF. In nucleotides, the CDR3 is TGTGCCAGTAGTAGGGGACAGCGAGATACGCAGTATTTT.

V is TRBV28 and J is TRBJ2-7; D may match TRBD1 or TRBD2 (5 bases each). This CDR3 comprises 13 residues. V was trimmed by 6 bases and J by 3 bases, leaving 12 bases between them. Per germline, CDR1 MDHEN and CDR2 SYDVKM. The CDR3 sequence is CASRGPGFYEQYF. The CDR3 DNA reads TGTGCCAGCAGGGGACCGGGTTTCTACGAGCAGTACTTC.

The CDR3: CASSLGRSNYGYTF. CDR3 coding DNA: TGTGCCAGCAGCTTAGGCAGGAGCAACTATGGCTACACCTTC. The chain employs TRBV7-2 and TRBJ1-2; no reliable D call. The V end was cut by 1 base, the J end by 2 bases, with 8 bases between. Germline V CDR1 and CDR2: SGHTA, FQGNSA. This CDR3 region has 14 residues. The complete variable domain, with remaining parts taken from reference TRBV7-2 and TRBJ1-2, reads GAGVSQSPSNKVTEKGKDVELRCDPISGHTALYWYRQSLGQGLEFLIYFQGNSAPDKSGLPSDRFSAERTGGSVSTLTIQRTQQEDSAVYLCASSLGRSNYGYTFGSGTRLTVV.

CDR3 DNA sequence: TGTGCCAGCAGCTTGGCCGGGGGTAGGAGTAGCTACACCTTC. Amino acids: CASSLAGGRSSYTF. This rearrangement joins TRBV5-6 to TRBJ1-2; possibly TRBD1 for D (5 bases). CDR3 size: 14 residues. Germline V gene data show CDR1 as SGHDT and CDR2 as YYEEEE. Trimming left V 0 bases short and J 9 bases short, with 15 bases between.

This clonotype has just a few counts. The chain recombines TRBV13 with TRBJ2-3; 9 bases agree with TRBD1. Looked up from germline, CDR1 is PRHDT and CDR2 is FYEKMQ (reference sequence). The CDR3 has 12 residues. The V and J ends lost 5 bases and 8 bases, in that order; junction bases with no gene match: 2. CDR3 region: CASSVQGATQYF. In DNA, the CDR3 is TGTGCCAGCAGCGTACAGGGGGCTACGCAGTATTTT.

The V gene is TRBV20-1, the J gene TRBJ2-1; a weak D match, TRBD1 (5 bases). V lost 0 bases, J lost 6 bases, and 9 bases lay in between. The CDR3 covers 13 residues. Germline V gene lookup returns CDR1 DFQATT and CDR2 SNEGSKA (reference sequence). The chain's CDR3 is CSAREGPPNEQFF. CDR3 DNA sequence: TGCAGTGCTAGAGAGGGGCCCCCCAATGAGCAGTTCTTC.

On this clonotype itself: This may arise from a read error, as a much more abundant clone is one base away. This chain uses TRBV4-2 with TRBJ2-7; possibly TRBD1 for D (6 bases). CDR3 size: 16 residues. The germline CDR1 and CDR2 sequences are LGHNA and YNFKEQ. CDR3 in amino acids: CASSHEQGLASYGQYF. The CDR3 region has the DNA TGTGCCAGCAGCCATGAACAGGGATTAGCCTCCTACGGGCAGTACTTC.

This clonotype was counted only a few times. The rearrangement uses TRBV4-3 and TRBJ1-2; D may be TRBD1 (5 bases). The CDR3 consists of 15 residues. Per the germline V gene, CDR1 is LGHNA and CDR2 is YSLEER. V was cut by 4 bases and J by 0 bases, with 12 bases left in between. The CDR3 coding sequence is TGCGCCAGCAGCCCAGTTCGGGACCCTAACTATGGCTACACCTTC. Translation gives CASSPVRDPNYGYTF.

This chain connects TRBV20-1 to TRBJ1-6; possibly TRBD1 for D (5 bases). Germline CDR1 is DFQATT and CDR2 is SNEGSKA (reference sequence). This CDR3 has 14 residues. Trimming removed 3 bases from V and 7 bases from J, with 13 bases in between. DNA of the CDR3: TGCAGTGCTAGTACGTCGGGGGGGAATTCACCCCTCCACTTT. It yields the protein CSASTSGGNSPLHF.

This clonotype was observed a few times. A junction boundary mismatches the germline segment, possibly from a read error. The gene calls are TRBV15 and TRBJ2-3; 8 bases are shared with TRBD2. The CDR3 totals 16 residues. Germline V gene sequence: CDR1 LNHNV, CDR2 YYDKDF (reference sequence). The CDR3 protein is CATSRDLGLVTDTQCF. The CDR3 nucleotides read TGTGCCACCAGCAGAGATTTGGGACTAGTAACAGATACGCAGTGTTTT.

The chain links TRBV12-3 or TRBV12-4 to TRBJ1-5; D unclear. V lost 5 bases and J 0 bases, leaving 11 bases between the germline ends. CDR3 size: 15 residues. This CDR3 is CASSDVGNSNQPQHF. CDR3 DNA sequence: TGTGCCAGCAGTGATGTGGGGAATAGCAATCAGCCCCAGCATTTT.

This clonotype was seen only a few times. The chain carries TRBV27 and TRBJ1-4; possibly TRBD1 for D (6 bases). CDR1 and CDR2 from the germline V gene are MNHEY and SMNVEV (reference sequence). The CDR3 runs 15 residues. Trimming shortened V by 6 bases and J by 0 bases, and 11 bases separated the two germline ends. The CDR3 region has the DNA TGTGCCAGCAGACAGGGATTTGCAACTAATGAAAAACTGTTTTTT. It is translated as CASRQGFATNEKLFF.